The 9 T cell receptor beta chains given below trace back to one sample, sequenced in a study of Ad26.COV2.S vaccination and SARS-CoV-2 variants. Treatment defined: some 20 received Ad26.COV2.S at low or high dose, single or two shots; roughly 5 received placebo; per-sample allocation not given. The samples date from day 63 after the first vaccine or placebo injection. Measured with immunoSEQ multiplex PCR; TCRdb has only the in-frame clones, and not every one. The sample includes under 300,000 clones, 70% to 90% seen only once; the top ten take 2.5% to 3.5%. The input for sequencing was peripheral blood, taken in a trial of Ad26.COV2.S vaccine versus placebo. All receptors derive from a person aged 18-65 years who received the Ad26.COV2.S COVID-19 vaccine or a placebo.

This chain links TRBV19 with TRBJ2-7, with 10 bases aligning to TRBD1. CDR1 is LNHDA and CDR2 is SQIVND in the germline V gene (reference sequence). CDR3 size: 15 residues. Trimming cost V 2 bases and J 3 bases; bases outside gene matches: 4. For the CDR3, the DNA is TGTGCCAGTAGTATAACGAGGACAGGGGGCTACGAGCAGTACTTC. Translated, it gives CASSITRTGGYEQYF.

V gene TRBV19 combines with J gene TRBJ2-3; tentative D call: TRBD2 (8 bases). CDR1 LNHDA and CDR2 SQIVND come from the germline V gene (reference sequence). The CDR3 is 16 residues long. Trimming removed 5 bases at V and 5 bases at J, with 20 bases between. The chain's CDR3 is CASSPLDRRGVDTQYF. In nucleotides, the CDR3 is TGTGCCAGTAGTCCTCTGGACAGGCGGGGGGTAGATACGCAGTATTTT. Based on the CDR3 plus reference TRBV19 and TRBJ2-3, the full variable domain is DGGITQSPKYLFRKEGQNVTLSCEQNLNHDAMYWYRQDPGQGLRLIYYSQIVNDFQKGDIAEGYSVSREKKESFPLTVTSAQKNPTAFYLCASSPLDRRGVDTQYFGPGTRLTVL.

The chain recombines TRBV7-9 with TRBJ2-1; TRBD2 matches at 7 bases. The V gene's germline CDR1 is SEHNR and CDR2 FQNEAQ (reference sequence). This CDR3 region has 14 residues. Trimming removed 8 bases from V and 6 bases from J; junction bases left unmatched: 10. For the CDR3, the DNA is TGTGCCAGCGGGAGCGGGGCCTCAGGCAATGAGCAGTTCTTC. It yields the protein CASGSGASGNEQFF.

V gene TRBV27 combines with J gene TRBJ2-2; D may be TRBD1 (6 bases). Germline lookup yields CDR1 MNHEY and CDR2 SMNVEV (reference sequence). The CDR3 totals 16 residues. V lost 4 bases and J lost 4, with 16 bases in between. CDR3: CASSYRVGGSTGELFF. The CDR3 nucleotides are TGTGCCAGCAGTTACAGGGTAGGGGGTAGCACCGGGGAGCTGTTTTTT.

This clone appeared once. The V call is TRBV4-3, the J call TRBJ1-6, with D possibly being TRBD1 (6 bases). The ends were cut back, 0 bases at V and 0 bases at J, with 9 bases in the middle. This CDR3 is 17 amino acids long. The germline V gene has CDR1 LGHNA and CDR2 YSLEER. The CDR3 loop is CASSQDTRGSYNSPLHF. For the CDR3, the DNA is TGCGCCAGCAGCCAAGATACCAGGGGCTCCTATAATTCACCCCTCCACTTT.

This clone showed up just once. The CDR3 bases are TGTGCCAGCAGCCGTGGGACGGAAAATCAGCCCCAGCATTTT. Translating gives CASSRGTENQPQHF. The chain links TRBV3-1 (or the pseudogene TRBV3-2) to TRBJ1-5, with D possibly TRBD1 on 5 matching bases. Germline V gene lookup returns CDR1 LGHDT and CDR2 YNNKEL (reference sequence). Trimming stripped 4 bases from V and 4 bases from J, with 11 bases between. This CDR3 is 14 amino acids long.

This clone was counted a single time. This chain joins TRBV14 and TRBJ1-6; TRBD1 is a possible D gene (6 bases). Germline V gene lookup returns CDR1 SGHDN and CDR2 FVKESK. The CDR3 totals 14 residues. Trimming took 3 bases from V and 7 from J, leaving 10 bases between them. The CDR3 DNA reads TGTGCCAGCAGCCAGGGACATATAAATTCACCCCTCCACTTT. It encodes CASSQGHINSPLHF.

V is TRBV19 and J is TRBJ1-2; 8 positions agree with TRBD1. J was trimmed by 6 bases and V by 7 bases; bases with no gene match: 10. CDR3 size: 14 residues. Germline assignment: CDR1 LNHDA and CDR2 SQIVND (reference sequence). In nucleotides, the CDR3 is TGTGCCAGTATCGGTGCAGGGGGCAATGATGGCTACACCTTC. It specifies CASIGAGGNDGYTF.

The J gene is TRBJ2-4, the V gene TRBV7-2; D is ambiguous. The CDR3 has 17 residues. V lost 4 bases and J lost 0, with 16 bases in between. CDR1 and CDR2 from the germline V gene are SGHTA and FQGNSA. CDR3 amino acids: CASSSGRELLAKNIQYF. DNA of the CDR3: TGTGCCAGCAGCTCTGGGCGTGAACTGCTAGCCAAAAACATTCAGTACTTC.